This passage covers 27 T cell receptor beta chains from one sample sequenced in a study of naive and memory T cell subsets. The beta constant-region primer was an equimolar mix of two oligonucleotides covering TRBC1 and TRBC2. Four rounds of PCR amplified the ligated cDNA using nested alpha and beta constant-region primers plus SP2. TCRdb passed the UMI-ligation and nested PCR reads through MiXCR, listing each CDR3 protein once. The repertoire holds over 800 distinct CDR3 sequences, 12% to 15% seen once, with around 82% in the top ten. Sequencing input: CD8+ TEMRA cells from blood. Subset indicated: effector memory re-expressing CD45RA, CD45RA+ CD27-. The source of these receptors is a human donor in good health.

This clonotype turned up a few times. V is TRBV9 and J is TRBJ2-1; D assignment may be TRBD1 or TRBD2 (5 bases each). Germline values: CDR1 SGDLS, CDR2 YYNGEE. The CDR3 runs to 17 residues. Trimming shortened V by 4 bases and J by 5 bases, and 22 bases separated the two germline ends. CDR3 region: CASSTGPEGPPNNEQFF. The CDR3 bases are TGTGCCAGCAGCACCGGACCAGAGGGGCCCCCGAACAATGAGCAGTTCTTC.

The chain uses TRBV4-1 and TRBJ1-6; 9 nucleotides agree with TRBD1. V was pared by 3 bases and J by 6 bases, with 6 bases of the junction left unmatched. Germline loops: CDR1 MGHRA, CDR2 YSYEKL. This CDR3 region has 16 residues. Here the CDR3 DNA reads TGCGCCAGCAGCCACTTGGGGACAGGGATTAATTCACCCCTCCACTTT. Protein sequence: CASSHLGTGINSPLHF.

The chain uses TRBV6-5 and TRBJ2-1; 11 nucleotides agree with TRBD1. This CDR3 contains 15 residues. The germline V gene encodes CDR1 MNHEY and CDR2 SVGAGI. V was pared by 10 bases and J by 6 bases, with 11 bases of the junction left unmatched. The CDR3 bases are TGTGCCACTAAGCCGGGACAGGGGGTAGGCAATGAGCAGTTCTTC. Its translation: CATKPGQGVGNEQFF.

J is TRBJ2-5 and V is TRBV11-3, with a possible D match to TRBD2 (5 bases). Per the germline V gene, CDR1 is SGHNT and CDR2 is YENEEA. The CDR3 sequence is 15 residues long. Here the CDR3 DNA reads TGTGCAAGAAGATTAGAAACGGGTATTGGAGGGACCCAGTACTTC. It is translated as CARRLETGIGGTQYF.

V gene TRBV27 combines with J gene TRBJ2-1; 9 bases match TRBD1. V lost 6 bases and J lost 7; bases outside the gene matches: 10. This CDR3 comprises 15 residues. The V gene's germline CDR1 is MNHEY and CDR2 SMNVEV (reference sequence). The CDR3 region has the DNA TGTGCCAGCAGGGAGGGACAGGGTGAGGAAAATGAGCAGTTCTTC. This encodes CASREGQGEENEQFF.

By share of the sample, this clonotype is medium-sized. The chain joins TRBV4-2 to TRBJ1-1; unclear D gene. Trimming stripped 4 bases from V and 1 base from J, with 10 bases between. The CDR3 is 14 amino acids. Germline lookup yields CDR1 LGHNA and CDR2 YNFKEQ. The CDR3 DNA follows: TGTGCCAGCAGCCTTCCGGACGGGAACACTGAAGCTTTCTTT. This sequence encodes CASSLPDGNTEAFF.

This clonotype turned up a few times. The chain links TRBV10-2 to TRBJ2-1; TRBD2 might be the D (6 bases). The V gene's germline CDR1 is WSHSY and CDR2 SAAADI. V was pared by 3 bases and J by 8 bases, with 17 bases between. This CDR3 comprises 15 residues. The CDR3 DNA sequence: TGCGCCAGCAGTGAAGAAGCGATGACGGGGGATGAGCAGTTCTTC. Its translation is CASSEEAMTGDEQFF.

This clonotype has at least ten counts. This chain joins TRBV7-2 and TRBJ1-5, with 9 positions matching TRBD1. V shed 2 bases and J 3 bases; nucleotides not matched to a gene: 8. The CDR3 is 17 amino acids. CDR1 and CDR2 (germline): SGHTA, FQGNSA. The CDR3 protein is CASSLRVGTGPNQPQHF. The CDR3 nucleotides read TGTGCCAGCAGCTTAAGGGTCGGGACAGGGCCCAATCAGCCCCAGCATTTT.

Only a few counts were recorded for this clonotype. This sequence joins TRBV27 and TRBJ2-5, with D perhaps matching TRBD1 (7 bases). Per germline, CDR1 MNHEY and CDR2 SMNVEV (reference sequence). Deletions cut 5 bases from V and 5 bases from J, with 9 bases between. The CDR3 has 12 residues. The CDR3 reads CASSPGGETQYF. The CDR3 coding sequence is TGTGCCAGCAGTCCAGGGGGGGAGACCCAGTACTTC.

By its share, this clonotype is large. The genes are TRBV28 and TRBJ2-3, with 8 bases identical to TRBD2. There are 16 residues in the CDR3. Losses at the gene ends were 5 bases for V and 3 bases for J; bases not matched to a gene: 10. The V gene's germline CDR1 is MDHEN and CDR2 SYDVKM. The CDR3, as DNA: TGTGCCAGCAGTCCAGTCCCGGGAGGGCCGACAGATACGCAGTATTTT. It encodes CASSPVPGGPTDTQYF.

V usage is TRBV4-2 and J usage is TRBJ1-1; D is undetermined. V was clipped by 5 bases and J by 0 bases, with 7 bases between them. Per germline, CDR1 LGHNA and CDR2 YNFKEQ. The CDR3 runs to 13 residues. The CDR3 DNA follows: TGTGCCAGCAGCTTAGGGATGAACACTGAAGCTTTCTTT. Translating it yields CASSLGMNTEAFF.

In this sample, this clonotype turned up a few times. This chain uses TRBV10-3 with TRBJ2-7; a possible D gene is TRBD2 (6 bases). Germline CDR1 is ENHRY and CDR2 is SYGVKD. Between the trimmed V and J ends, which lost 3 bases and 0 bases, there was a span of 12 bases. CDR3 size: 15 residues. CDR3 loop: CAISDIAVNSYEQYF. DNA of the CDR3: TGTGCCATCAGTGACATAGCGGTAAACTCCTACGAGCAGTACTTC.

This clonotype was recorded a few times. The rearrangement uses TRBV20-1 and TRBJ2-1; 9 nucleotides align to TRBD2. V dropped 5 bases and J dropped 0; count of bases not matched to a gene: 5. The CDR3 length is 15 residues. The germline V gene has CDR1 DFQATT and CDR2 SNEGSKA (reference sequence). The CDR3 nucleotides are TGCAGTGCTCGTCAGACTAGCGGCTCCTACAATGAGCAGTTCTTC. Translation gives CSARQTSGSYNEQFF.

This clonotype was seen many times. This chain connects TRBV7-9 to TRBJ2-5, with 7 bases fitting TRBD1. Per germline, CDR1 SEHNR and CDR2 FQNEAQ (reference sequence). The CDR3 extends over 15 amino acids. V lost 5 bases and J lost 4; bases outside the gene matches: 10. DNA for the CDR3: TGTGCCAGCAGCCCGTCGGACAGGTGGGGAGAGACCCAGTACTTC. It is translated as CASSPSDRWGETQYF.

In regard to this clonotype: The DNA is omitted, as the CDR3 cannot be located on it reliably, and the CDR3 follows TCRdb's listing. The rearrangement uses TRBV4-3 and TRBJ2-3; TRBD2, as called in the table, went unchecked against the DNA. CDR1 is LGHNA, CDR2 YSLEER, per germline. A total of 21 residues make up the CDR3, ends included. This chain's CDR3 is CAYLCASSQRHGGRAGDTQYF.

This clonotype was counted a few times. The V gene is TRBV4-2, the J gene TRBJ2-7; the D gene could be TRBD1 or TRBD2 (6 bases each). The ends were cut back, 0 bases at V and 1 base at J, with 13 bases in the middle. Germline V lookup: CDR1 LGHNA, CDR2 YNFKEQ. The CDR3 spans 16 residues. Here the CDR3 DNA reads TGTGCCAGCAGCCAAGAAGACTGGGGGGCGTCCTACGAGCAGTACTTC. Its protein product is CASSQEDWGASYEQYF.

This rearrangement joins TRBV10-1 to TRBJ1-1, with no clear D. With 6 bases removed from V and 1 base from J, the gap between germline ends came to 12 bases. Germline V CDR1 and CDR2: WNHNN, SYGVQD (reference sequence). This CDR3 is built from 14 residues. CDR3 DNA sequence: TGCGCCAGCAGCAAAGACATGACGAACACTGAAGCTTTCTTT. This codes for CASSKDMTNTEAFF.

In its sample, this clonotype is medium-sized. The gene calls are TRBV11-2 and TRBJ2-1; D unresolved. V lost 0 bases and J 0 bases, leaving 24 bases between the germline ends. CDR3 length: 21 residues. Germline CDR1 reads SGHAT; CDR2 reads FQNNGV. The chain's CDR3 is CASSLEKWQAPIHSSYNEQFF. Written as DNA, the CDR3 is TGTGCCAGCAGCTTAGAGAAGTGGCAGGCACCTATTCATAGCTCCTACAATGAGCAGTTCTTC.

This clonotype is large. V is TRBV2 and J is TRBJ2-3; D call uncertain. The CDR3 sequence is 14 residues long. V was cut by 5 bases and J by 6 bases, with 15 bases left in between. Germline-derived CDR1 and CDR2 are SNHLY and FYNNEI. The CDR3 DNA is TGTGCCAGCAGTCACCTCGACTCGACGGATACGCAGTATTTT. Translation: CASSHLDSTDTQYF.

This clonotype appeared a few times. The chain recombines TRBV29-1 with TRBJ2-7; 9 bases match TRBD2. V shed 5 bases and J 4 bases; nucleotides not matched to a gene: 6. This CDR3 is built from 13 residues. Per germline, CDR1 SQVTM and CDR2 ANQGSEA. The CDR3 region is CSVLGREGYEQYF. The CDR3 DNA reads TGCAGCGTTCTGGGGCGGGAGGGGTACGAGCAGTACTTC.

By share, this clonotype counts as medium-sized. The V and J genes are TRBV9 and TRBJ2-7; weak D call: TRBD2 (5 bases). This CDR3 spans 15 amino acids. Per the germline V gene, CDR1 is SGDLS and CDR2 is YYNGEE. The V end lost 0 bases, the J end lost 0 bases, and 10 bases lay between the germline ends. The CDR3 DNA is TGTGCCAGCAGCGTAGACGGGGTGAGCTCCTACGAGCAGTACTTC. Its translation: CASSVDGVSSYEQYF.

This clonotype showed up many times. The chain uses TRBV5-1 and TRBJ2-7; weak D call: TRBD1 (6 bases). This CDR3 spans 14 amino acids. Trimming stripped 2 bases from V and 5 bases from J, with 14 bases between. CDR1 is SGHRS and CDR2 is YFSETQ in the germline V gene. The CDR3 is CASSFDRTLNEQYF. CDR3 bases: TGCGCCAGCAGCTTTGACAGGACCCTCAACGAGCAGTACTTC.

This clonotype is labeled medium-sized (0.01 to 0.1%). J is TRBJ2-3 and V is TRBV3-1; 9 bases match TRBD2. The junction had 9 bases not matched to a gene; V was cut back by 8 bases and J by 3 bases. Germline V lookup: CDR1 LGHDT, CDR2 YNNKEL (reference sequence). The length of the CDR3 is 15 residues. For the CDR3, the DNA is TGTGCCAGCGTCAGTAGCGGGAGTCTAACAGATACGCAGTATTTT. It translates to CASVSSGSLTDTQYF.

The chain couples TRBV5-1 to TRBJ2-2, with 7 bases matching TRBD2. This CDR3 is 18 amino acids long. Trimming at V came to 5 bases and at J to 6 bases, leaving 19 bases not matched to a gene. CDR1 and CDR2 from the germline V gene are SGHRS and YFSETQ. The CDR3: CASSRPKLALAGAGELFF. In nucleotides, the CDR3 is TGCGCCAGCAGTCGGCCGAAGTTAGCTCTCGCGGGGGCCGGGGAGCTGTTTTTT.

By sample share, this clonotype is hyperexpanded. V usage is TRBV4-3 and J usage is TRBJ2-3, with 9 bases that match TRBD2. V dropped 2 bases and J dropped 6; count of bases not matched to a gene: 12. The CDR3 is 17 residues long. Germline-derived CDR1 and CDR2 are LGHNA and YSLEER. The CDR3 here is CASSQRHGGRAGDTQYF. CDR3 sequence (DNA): TGCGCCAGCAGCCAAAGACATGGCGGGAGGGCGGGGGATACGCAGTATTTT.

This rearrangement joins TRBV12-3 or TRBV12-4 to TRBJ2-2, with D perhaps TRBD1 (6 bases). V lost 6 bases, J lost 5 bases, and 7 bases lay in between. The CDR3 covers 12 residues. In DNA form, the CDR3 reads TGTGCCAGCAGCCAGGGGACCGGGGAGCTGTTTTTT. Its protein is CASSQGTGELFF.

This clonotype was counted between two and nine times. CDR3 DNA: TGCAGTGCTAGAGATACCGAGGGAGAGGGGGCCTGGTACAATGAGCAGTTCTTC. It is translated as CSARDTEGEGAWYNEQFF. The chain is built from TRBV20-1 and TRBJ2-1; 7 bases align to TRBD1. The CDR3 is made up of 18 amino acids. Germline lookup yields CDR1 DFQATT and CDR2 SNEGSKA (reference sequence). Germline trimming cut 0 bases from V and 4 bases from J; bases unmatched to any gene: 15.